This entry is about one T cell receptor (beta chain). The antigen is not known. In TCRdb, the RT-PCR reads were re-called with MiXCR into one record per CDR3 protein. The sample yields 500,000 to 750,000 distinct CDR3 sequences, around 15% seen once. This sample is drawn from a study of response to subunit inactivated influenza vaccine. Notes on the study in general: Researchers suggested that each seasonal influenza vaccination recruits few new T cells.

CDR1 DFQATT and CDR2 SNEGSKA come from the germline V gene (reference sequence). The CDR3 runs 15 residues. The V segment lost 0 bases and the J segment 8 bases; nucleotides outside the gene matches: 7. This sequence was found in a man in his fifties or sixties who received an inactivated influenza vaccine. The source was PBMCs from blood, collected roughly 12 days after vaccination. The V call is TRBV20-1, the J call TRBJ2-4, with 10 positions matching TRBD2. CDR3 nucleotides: TGCAGTGCTAGAGATCTGGGACTAGCGTTCCACATTCAGTACTTC. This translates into CSARDLGLAFHIQYF.